These T cell receptor beta chains were read from a single sample in a study of blood T cell repertoires in COVID-19. Data came from immunoSEQ multiplex PCR; TCRdb stores just in-frame clones and leaves some out. The sample holds some 68,000 clones; 85% to 90% are singletons and the top ten take about 8.1%. Input material: peripheral blood. The receptors stem from a man in his fifties with active COVID-19. CDR3s leave out the opening cysteine and the closing phenylalanine or tryptophan.

>TRBV7-2|15|TRBJ2-5
ASRAGTSGGIKETQY
>TRBV19|14|TRBJ1-5
ASSIRAGTGDQPQH
>TRBV19|15|TRBJ2-6
ASSAGTMSSGANVLT
>TRBV11-2|13|TRBJ2-5
ASRRSSLADETQY
>TRBV2|12|TRBJ2-3
ASQLQTNRPTQY
>TRBV19|11|TRBJ1-2
ASRLIGDYGYT
>TRBV6-5|14|TRBJ2-5
ASSYSKGPGTRTQY
>TRBV4-1|12|TRBJ2-4
ASTRALGENIQY
>TRBV19|13|TRBJ1-2
ASTTPGQKNYGYT
>TRBV12-5|15|TRBJ2-4
ASGLVLTGNTKNIQY
>TRBV5-4|12|TRBJ2-2
ASSLSWATGELF
>TRBV27|14|TRBJ2-1
ASSLFPSGAYNEQF
>TRBV12-5|10|TRBJ2-7
ASRSRGYEQY
>TRBV6-2/TRBV6-3|16|TRBJ1-1
ASSYSTGRGMSNTEAF
>TRBV5-4|12|TRBJ1-2
ASSLGQGNYGYT